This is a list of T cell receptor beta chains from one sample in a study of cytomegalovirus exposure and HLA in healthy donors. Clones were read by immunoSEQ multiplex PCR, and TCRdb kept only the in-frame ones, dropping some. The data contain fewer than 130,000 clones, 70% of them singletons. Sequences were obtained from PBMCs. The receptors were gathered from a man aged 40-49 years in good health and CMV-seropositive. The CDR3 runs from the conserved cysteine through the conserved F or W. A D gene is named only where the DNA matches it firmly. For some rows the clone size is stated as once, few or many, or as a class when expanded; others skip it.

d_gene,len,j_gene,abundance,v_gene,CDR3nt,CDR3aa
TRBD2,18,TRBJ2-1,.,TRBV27,TGTGCCAGCAGTTTAAAAAGCGTTCTAGCGGGAGGGGACAATGAGCAGTTCTTC,CASSLKSVLAGGDNEQFF
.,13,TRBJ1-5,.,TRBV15,TGTGCCACCAGCGTCATGGGGGGGCAGCCCCAGCATTTT,CATSVMGGQPQHF
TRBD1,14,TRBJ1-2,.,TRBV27,TGTGCCAGCAGAGGACAGGGTAGTTTATATGGCTACACCTTC,CASRGQGSLYGYTF
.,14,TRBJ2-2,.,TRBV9,TGTGCCACCCCCCGGAGTCGGGGAACCGGGGAGCTGTTTTTT,CATPRSRGTGELFF
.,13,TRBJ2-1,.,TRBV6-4,TGTGCCAGCAGTGACTCTGGGGGCTATGAGCAGTTCTTC,CASSDSGGYEQFF
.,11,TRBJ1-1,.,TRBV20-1,TGCAGTACCTCGGGTGTGGCTGAAGCTTTCTTT,CSTSGVAEAFF
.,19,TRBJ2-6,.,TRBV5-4,TGTGCCAGCAGCGCCCCGGGGGGCAGGGGGCTACCTGGGGCCAACGTCCTGACTTTC,CASSAPGGRGLPGANVLTF
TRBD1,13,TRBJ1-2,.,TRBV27,TGTGCCAGCAGTCAAGGGACAGTCTATGGCTACACCTTC,CASSQGTVYGYTF
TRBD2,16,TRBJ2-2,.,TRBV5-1,TGCGCCAGCAGCTCTTCCGGAGCGGGAGATCGCGGGGAGCTGTTTTTT,CASSSSGAGDRGELFF
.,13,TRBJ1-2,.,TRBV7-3,TGTGCCAGCAGCTTTGGGTCCGACGGGGGCTACACCTTC,CASSFGSDGGYTF
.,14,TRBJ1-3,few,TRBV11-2,TGTGCCAGCGCCCTTACAGGGAGTGGAAACACCATATATTTT,CASALTGSGNTIYF
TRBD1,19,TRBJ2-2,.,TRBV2,TGTGCCAGCAGTGAAGGGGGGACAGGATTATTACCGAACACCGGGGAGCTGTTTTTT,CASSEGGTGLLPNTGELFF
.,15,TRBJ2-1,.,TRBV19,TGTGCCAGTAGTCCTCAGGCGGGTACCTACAATGAGCAGTTCTTC,CASSPQAGTYNEQFF
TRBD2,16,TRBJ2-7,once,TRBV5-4,TGTGCCAGCAGCTCAGGAATAGCGGGGCAAACCAGCGAGCAGTACTTC,CASSSGIAGQTSEQYF
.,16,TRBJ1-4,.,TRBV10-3,TGTGCCATCAGTGAGGGGGCTTTTGCAACTAATGAAAAACTGTTTTTT,CAISEGAFATNEKLFF
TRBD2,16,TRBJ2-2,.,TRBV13,TGTGCCAGCAGCTCGGGACTAGCGGGAGTGGTAGGGGAGCTGTTTTTT,CASSSGLAGVVGELFF
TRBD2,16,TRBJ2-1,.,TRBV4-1,TGCGCCAGCAGCCAATCTAGCGGGAGCTCCTACAATGAGCAGTTCTTC,CASSQSSGSSYNEQFF
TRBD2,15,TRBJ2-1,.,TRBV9,TGTGCCAGCAGCGTGGGACTAGCGCACTACAATGAGCAGTTCTTC,CASSVGLAHYNEQFF
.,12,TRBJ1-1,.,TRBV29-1,TGCAGCGCGGGAAGGTCGGACACTGAAGCTTTCTTT,CSAGRSDTEAFF
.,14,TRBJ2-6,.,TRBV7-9,TGTGCCAGCAGCCCAGAGGGTGGGGCCAACGTCCTGACTTTC,CASSPEGGANVLTF
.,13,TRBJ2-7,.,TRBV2,TGTGCCAGCAGTGAAAACACAGTCTACGAGCAGTACTTC,CASSENTVYEQYF
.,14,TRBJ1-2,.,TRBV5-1,TGCGCCAGCAGCTTGGTCGACAGGCTGAATGGCTACACCTTC,CASSLVDRLNGYTF
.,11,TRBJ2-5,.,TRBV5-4,TGTGCCAGCAGCTTGGCGGAGACCCAGTACTTC,CASSLAETQYF
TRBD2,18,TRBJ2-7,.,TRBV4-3,TGCGCCAGCAGCCAAGATTTTGGAACTAGCGGGAGTCTTTACGAGCAGTACTTC,CASSQDFGTSGSLYEQYF
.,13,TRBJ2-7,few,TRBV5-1,TGCGCCAGCAGTCAGGTGAGCTCCTACGAGCAGTACTTC,CASSQVSSYEQYF
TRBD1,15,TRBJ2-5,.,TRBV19,TGTGCCAGTAGTACCACAGGGGGCGCGGGAGAGACCCAGTACTTC,CASSTTGGAGETQYF
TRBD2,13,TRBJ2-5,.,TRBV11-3,TGTGCCAGCAGTTCAAGCGGGACAGAGACCCAGTACTTC,CASSSSGTETQYF
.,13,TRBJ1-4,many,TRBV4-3,TGCGCCAGCAGCCAAGATGACTCTGAAAAACTGTTTTTT,CASSQDDSEKLFF
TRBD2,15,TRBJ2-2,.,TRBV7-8,TGTGCCAGCAGCCGAGGACTAGCGGGTGCCGGGGAGCTGTTTTTT,CASSRGLAGAGELFF
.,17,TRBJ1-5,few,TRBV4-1,TGCGCCAGCAGCCAAGGTACAGGGAGATCTCGCAATCAGCCCCAGCATTTT,CASSQGTGRSRNQPQHF
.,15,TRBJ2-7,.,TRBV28,TGTGCCAGCAGTCCCCGGGGTCTAGTCACCTACGAGCAGTACTTC,CASSPRGLVTYEQYF
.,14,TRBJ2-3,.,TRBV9,TGTGCCAGCAGCGTAGACGGACTTTGGGATACGCAGTATTTT,CASSVDGLWDTQYF
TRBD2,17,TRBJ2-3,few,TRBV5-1,TGCGCCAGCAGCTTCCGGGGACTAGCGGGGCTCACAGATACGCAGTATTTT,CASSFRGLAGLTDTQYF
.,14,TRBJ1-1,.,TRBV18,TGTGCCAGCTCACCACGGGGGGAGGACACTGAAGCTTTCTTT,CASSPRGEDTEAFF
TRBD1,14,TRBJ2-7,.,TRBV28,TGTGCCAGCAGTCAGATGGGGACAGATTACGAGCAGTACTTC,CASSQMGTDYEQYF
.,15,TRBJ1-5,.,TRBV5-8,TGTGCCAGCAGCTTGGAACAGGGCACCAATCAGCCCCAGCATTTT,CASSLEQGTNQPQHF
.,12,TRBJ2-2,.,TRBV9,TGTGCCAGCAGCGTAGAAGCCCGGGAGCTGTTTTTT,CASSVEARELFF
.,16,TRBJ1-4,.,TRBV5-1,TGCGCCAGCAGCTTGGGAGGGATTGCAACTAATGAAAAACTGTTTTTT,CASSLGGIATNEKLFF
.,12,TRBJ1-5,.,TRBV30,TGTGCCTGGAACCAGGGCGCTCAGCCCCAGCATTTT,CAWNQGAQPQHF
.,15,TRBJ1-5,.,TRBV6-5,TGTGCCAGCAGGTCTGGTCATCGGGGCAATCAGCCCCAGCATTTT,CASRSGHRGNQPQHF
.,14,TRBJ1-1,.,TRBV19,TGTGCCAGTAGTATGGGAGGCAGTAACGCTGAAGCTTTCTTT,CASSMGGSNAEAFF
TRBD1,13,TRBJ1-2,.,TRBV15,TGTGCCACCAGCACAGGGACAGGGAATGGCTACACCTTC,CATSTGTGNGYTF
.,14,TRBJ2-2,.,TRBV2,TGTGCCAGCGGCGCGCTAGATAACACCGGGGAGCTGTTTTTT,CASGALDNTGELFF
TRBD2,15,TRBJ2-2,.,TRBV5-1,TGCGCCAGCAGCCCTCGGACTAGCAAATCCGGGGAGCTGTTTTTT,CASSPRTSKSGELFF
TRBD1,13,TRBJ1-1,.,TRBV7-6,TGTGCCAGCAGCTTGGGACAGGGGACTGAAGCTTTCTTT,CASSLGQGTEAFF
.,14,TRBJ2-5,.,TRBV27,TGTGCCAGCACCCGGGACTCGAAGTCGGAGACCCAGTACTTC,CASTRDSKSETQYF
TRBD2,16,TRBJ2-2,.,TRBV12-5,TGTGCTAGTGGTTTGGTATCTAGCGGGATCACCGGGGAGCTGTTTTTT,CASGLVSSGITGELFF
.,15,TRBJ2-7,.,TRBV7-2,TGTGCCAGCAGCTTGGGACACCTAAGTACCTACGAGCAGTACTTC,CASSLGHLSTYEQYF
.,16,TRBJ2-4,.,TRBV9,TGTGCCAGCAGCGGGGGTTCAGGGGGGGCCAAAAACATTCAGTACTTC,CASSGGSGGAKNIQYF
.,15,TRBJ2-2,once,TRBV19,TGTGCCAGTAAGGTGGGGGGGCGGGCCACCGGGGAGCTGTTTTTT,CASKVGGRATGELFF
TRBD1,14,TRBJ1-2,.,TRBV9,TGTGCCAGCAGCGTAGTTCAGGGGGCGGATGGCTACACCTTC,CASSVVQGADGYTF